The 2 T cell receptor beta chains below all came from one sample that was sequenced in a study of cytomegalovirus exposure and HLA in healthy donors. Both 60 Vbeta primers and 13 Jbeta primers went into the PCR. The assay was immunoSEQ multiplex PCR, and TCRdb's table has in-frame clones only and misses some. The sample spans 150,000 or so clones; the ten largest clones claim less than 2%. The sequencing sample was made of PBMCs. The receptors were gathered from a man between 18 and 29 years old in good health and CMV-seronegative.

The chain carries TRBV25-1 and TRBJ1-1; D is uncertain. The CDR3 covers 12 residues. V shed 5 bases and J shed 1 base, with 5 bases lying between them. Germline CDR1 MGHDK, CDR2 SYGVNS. DNA for the CDR3: TGTGCCAGCAGTACGGGGAACACTGAAGCTTTCTTT. Its translation is CASSTGNTEAFF. Full variable domain (missing parts from reference TRBV25-1 and TRBJ1-1): EADIYQTPRYLVIGTGKKITLECSQTMGHDKMYWYQQDPGMELHLIHYSYGVNSTEKGDLSSESTVSRIRTEHFPLTLESARPSHTSQYLCASSTGNTEAFFGQGTRLTVV.

Remarks on this clone: Because it lacks the conserved phenylalanine or tryptophan at the end, this CDR3 is likely a read error. The chain joins TRBV28 to TRBJ1-3; possible D gene TRBD1, 6 bases. The CDR3 is made up of 14 amino acids. In germline, CDR1 is MDHEN, CDR2 SYDVKM. The CDR3 protein is CASDPGGDGNTIYL. The CDR3 DNA reads as TGTGCTTCTGACCCGGGGGGCGACGGAAACACCATATATCTT.